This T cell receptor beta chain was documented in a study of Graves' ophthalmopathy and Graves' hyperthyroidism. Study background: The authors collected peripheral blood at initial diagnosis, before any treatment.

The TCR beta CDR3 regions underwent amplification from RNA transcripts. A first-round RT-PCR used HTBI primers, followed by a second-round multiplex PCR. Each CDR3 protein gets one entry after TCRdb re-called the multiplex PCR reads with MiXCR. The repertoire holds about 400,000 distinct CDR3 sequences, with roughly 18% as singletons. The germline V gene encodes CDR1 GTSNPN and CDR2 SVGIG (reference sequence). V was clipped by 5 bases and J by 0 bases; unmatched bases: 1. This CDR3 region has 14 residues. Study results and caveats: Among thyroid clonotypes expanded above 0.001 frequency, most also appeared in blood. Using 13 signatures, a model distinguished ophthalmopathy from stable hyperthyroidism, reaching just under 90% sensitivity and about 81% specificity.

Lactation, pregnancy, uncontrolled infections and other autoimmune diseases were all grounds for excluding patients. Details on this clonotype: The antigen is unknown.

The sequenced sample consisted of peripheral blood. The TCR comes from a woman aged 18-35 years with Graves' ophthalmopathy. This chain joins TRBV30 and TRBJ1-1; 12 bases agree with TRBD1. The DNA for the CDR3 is TGTGCCTGGGGGACAGGGGGCTTGAACACTGAAGCTTTCTTT. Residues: CAWGTGGLNTEAFF.